This passage covers 28 T cell receptor beta chains from one sample sequenced in a study of shared clonotypes between healthy human individuals. TCRdb's copy holds only in-frame clones and misses some; the assay was immunoSEQ multiplex PCR. The sample includes 300,000 to 350,000 clones, roughly 70% of them seen just once. The specimen sequenced was memory CD4+ T cells sorted from blood. Indicated subset: CD45RA-negative fraction. The origin of the receptors is a man between 25 and 39 years old in good health.

The chain has TRBV2 and TRBJ1-1; the D is unclear. The CDR3 is made up of 14 amino acids. The germline CDR1 and CDR2 sequences are SNHLY and FYNNEI. Trimming cost V 5 bases and J 0 bases, with 10 bases left between them. The CDR3 region has the DNA TGTGCCAGCAGTTTCAAGGCTCTGAACACTGAAGCTTTCTTT. The encoded protein is CASSFKALNTEAFF.

A single count supports this clone. The genes are TRBV27 and TRBJ2-7; 7 nucleotides line up with TRBD1. V lost 5 bases to trimming and J lost 0 bases; unmatched junction nucleotides: 7. Per the germline V gene, CDR1 is MNHEY and CDR2 is SMNVEV (reference sequence). The CDR3 covers 15 residues. This chain's CDR3 is CASSRLGQSSYEQYF. The CDR3 DNA reads TGTGCCAGCAGTAGGTTGGGACAGTCCTCCTACGAGCAGTACTTC.

V and J are TRBV5-1 and TRBJ2-7, with D hard to call. This CDR3 region has 13 residues. Germline values: CDR1 SGHRS, CDR2 YFSETQ. Trimming removed 5 bases at V and 3 bases at J, with 12 bases between. The DNA of the CDR3 is TGCGCCAGCAGTCCTGAAGGATTCTACGAGCAGTACTTC. This encodes CASSPEGFYEQYF.

The V gene is TRBV7-9, the J gene TRBJ1-1; 7 bases align to TRBD1. Germline V lookup: CDR1 SEHNR, CDR2 FQNEAQ (reference sequence). The CDR3 is made up of 18 amino acids. The ends lost 2 bases at V and 0 bases at J; junction bases unmatched: 12. The CDR3 protein is CASSLILSGDRLNTEAFF. DNA for the CDR3: TGTGCCAGCAGCTTAATCCTCTCAGGGGACAGACTGAACACTGAAGCTTTCTTT.

This chain uses TRBV7-3 with TRBJ2-3, with 9 bases lining up with TRBD1. This CDR3 comprises 16 residues. The V gene's germline CDR1 is SGHTA and CDR2 FQGTGA. With V trimmed by 3 bases and J by 11 bases, 15 bases remained unmatched. The CDR3 DNA follows: TGTGCCAGCAGCTTTGATGTCTATTCGGGACAGGGAGGGCAGTATTTT. Protein: CASSFDVYSGQGGQYF.

CDR3 sequence: CASSLVDRGGTEAFF. The CDR3 nucleotides read TGCGCCAGCAGCTTGGTGGACAGGGGAGGCACTGAAGCTTTCTTT. This sequence joins TRBV5-1 and TRBJ1-1; 9 bases agree with TRBD1. This CDR3 spans 15 amino acids. Germline CDR1 reads SGHRS; CDR2 reads YFSETQ. V was clipped by 0 bases and J by 4 bases; unmatched bases: 4.

In this sample, this clone turned up once. V and J are TRBV7-8 and TRBJ1-2; maybe TRBD1 (5 bases). Trimming removed 1 base from V and 2 bases from J, with 8 bases in between. The CDR3 covers 14 residues. The germline gives CDR1 SGHVS, CDR2 FQNEAQ. The CDR3 sequence: CASSLEGRNYGYTF. The CDR3, as DNA: TGTGCCAGCAGCTTAGAGGGGCGCAACTATGGCTACACCTTC. Together with reference TRBV7-8 and TRBJ1-2, the CDR3 gives the full variable domain: GAGVSQSPRYKVAKRGQDVALRCDPISGHVSLFWYQQALGQGPEFLTYFQNEAQLDKSGLPSDRFFAERPEGSVSTLKIQRTQQEDSAVYLCASSLEGRNYGYTFGSGTRLTVV.

V gene TRBV29-1 combines with J gene TRBJ1-1; 7 bases align to TRBD1. V was clipped by 6 bases and J by 5 bases; unmatched bases: 9. There are 13 residues in the CDR3. Germline lookup yields CDR1 SQVTM and CDR2 ANQGSEA. The CDR3 spells CSVDGKQGTEAFF. The CDR3 DNA reads TGCAGCGTGGACGGGAAACAGGGGACTGAAGCTTTCTTT.

Worth noting for this clone: Other DNA sequences in the same sample also yield this CDR3. The V and J genes are TRBV18 and TRBJ1-3, with 10 bases aligning to TRBD1. Germline V lookup: CDR1 KGHSH, CDR2 LQKENI. This CDR3 has 16 residues. V gave up 5 bases and J gave up 4 bases; unmatched junction bases: 8. This CDR3 reads CASSSLGTGVGNTIYF. The DNA of the CDR3 is TGTGCCAGCTCATCACTAGGGACAGGGGTCGGAAACACCATATATTTT. Supplemented by reference TRBV18 and TRBJ1-3, the full variable domain reads NAGVMQNPRHLVRRRGQEARLRCSPMKGHSHVYWYRQLPEEGLKFMVYLQKENIIDESGMPKERFSAEFPKEGPSILRIQQVVRGDSAAYFCASSSLGTGVGNTIYFGEGSWLTVV.

V is TRBV7-6 and J is TRBJ2-5; D gene unclear. The germline V gene encodes CDR1 SGHVS and CDR2 FNYEAQ. The CDR3 extends over 13 amino acids. V dropped 2 bases and J dropped 0 bases, with 4 bases sitting between them. CDR3 nucleotides: TGTGCCAGCAGCTTAACCTACCAAGAGACCCAGTACTTC. Translating it yields CASSLTYQETQYF.

V is TRBV7-2 and J is TRBJ2-7; tentatively, D is TRBD1 (5 bases). V was cut by 5 bases and J by 3 bases, with 14 bases left in between. This CDR3 region has 14 residues. Germline V gives CDR1 SGHTA, CDR2 FQGNSA. CDR3 sequence: CASSLTRVLYEQYF. CDR3 DNA: TGTGCCAGCAGCCTCACCAGGGTCCTCTACGAGCAGTACTTC.

CDR3: CASTAGTYNEQFF. The CDR3 bases are TGTGCCAGTACGGCGGGGACCTACAATGAGCAGTTCTTC. The chain couples TRBV19 to TRBJ2-1, with a weak D call TRBD2 (6 bases). The V end was cut by 7 bases, the J end by 2 bases, with 9 bases between. The CDR3 spans 13 residues. In germline, CDR1 is LNHDA, CDR2 SQIVND (reference sequence).

The genes are TRBV30 and TRBJ1-4; 8 bases are a match to TRBD1. Trimming at V came to 5 bases and at J to 12 bases, leaving 5 bases not matched to a gene. The CDR3 totals 11 residues. The germline CDR1 and CDR2 sequences are GTSNPN and SVGIG (reference sequence). The CDR3 DNA reads TGTGCCTGGTCAGGGGGCGCGGAACTGTTTTTT. Translating it yields CAWSGGAELFF.

The V gene is TRBV4-1, the J gene TRBJ1-5, with D possibly being TRBD1 (5 bases). This CDR3 is built from 15 residues. V lost 0 bases and J lost 6, with 12 bases in between. In germline, CDR1 is MGHRA, CDR2 YSYEKL. CDR3: CASSQDSQGFQPQHF. The CDR3 DNA sequence: TGCGCCAGCAGCCAAGATAGCCAGGGCTTTCAGCCCCAGCATTTT.

This chain links TRBV25-1 with TRBJ1-6; D is unresolved. The CDR3 sequence is 16 residues long. The V gene's germline CDR1 is MGHDK and CDR2 SYGVNS. V shed 1 base and J shed 0 bases, with 7 bases lying between them. In DNA form, the CDR3 reads TGTGCCAGCAGTGAATCGGGAAGCTCCTATAATTCACCCCTCCACTTT. Translating it yields CASSESGSSYNSPLHF.

The gene calls are TRBV5-5 and TRBJ2-5; 10 positions match TRBD2. In germline, CDR1 is SGHKS, CDR2 YYEKEE (reference sequence). This CDR3 comprises 17 residues. J was trimmed by 5 bases and V by 1 base; bases with no gene match: 11. The CDR3 nucleotides read TGTGCCAGCAGCTTGAGCCCTAGCGGGAGCCTGCGGGAGACCCAGTACTTC. This encodes CASSLSPSGSLRETQYF.

This clone is a singleton in its sample. The V gene is TRBV11-2, the J gene TRBJ1-6; TRBD1 matches 7 bases. The germline gives CDR1 SGHAT, CDR2 FQNNGV. The CDR3 has 12 residues. J was trimmed by 18 bases and V by 2 bases; bases with no gene match: 7. Here the CDR3 reads CASSLPRQGAHF. For the CDR3, the DNA is TGTGCCAGCAGCTTACCGCGACAGGGTGCCCACTTT.

The V gene is TRBV6-1, the J gene TRBJ2-6; no firm D call. V lost 6 bases to trimming and J lost 1 base, with 4 bases between them. In germline, CDR1 is MNHNS, CDR2 SASEGT. The CDR3 totals 13 residues. CDR3 in amino acids: CASRVSGANVLTF. CDR3 sequence (DNA): TGTGCCAGCAGGGTTTCTGGGGCCAACGTCCTGACTTTC.

The chain has TRBV5-1 and TRBJ2-5; the match to TRBD2 covers 10 bases. The CDR3 sequence is 15 residues long. The germline V gene encodes CDR1 SGHRS and CDR2 YFSETQ. The trim removed 3 bases at V and 3 bases at J, leaving 5 bases unmatched. CDR3 nucleotides: TGCGCCAGCAGCTCCTCCGGGACTAGCGAAGAGACCCAGTACTTC. Protein sequence: CASSSSGTSEETQYF.

This clone came up once. V and J are TRBV29-1 and TRBJ1-1, with 10 bases that match TRBD1. The CDR3 loop spans 12 amino acids. The germline V gene has CDR1 SQVTM and CDR2 ANQGSEA. V shed 7 bases and J 4 bases; nucleotides not matched to a gene: 3. The CDR3 is CSAWTGGTEAFF. The CDR3 nucleotides are TGCAGCGCTTGGACAGGGGGCACTGAAGCTTTCTTT. The full variable domain, with the rest looked up from reference TRBV29-1 and TRBJ1-1, is SAVISQKPSRDICQRGTSLTIQCQVDSQVTMMFWYRQQPGQSLTLIATANQGSEATYESGFVIDKFPISRPNLTFSTLTVSNMSPEDSSIYLCSAWTGGTEAFFGQGTRLTVV.

V is TRBV28 and J is TRBJ1-2; D might be TRBD1 (6 bases). The CDR3 consists of 16 residues. Per germline, CDR1 MDHEN and CDR2 SYDVKM. V lost 2 bases to trimming and J lost 3 bases, with 16 bases between them. The CDR3 DNA reads TGTGCCAGCAGTTTAAGGGCAGGGGCAATAGACTATGGCTACACCTTC. Residues: CASSLRAGAIDYGYTF.

The chain recombines TRBV19 with TRBJ1-5, with a weak D call TRBD1 (6 bases). This CDR3 is 15 amino acids long. The ends were cut back, 6 bases at V and 4 bases at J, with 16 bases in the middle. Germline CDR1 reads LNHDA; CDR2 reads SQIVND (reference sequence). The CDR3 here is CASSLDRMGNQPQHF. The CDR3 DNA reads as TGTGCCAGTAGCCTTGACAGGATGGGGAATCAGCCCCAGCATTTT.

The chain has TRBV7-9 and TRBJ2-2, with 9 positions matching TRBD1. The germline V gene encodes CDR1 SEHNR and CDR2 FQNEAQ (reference sequence). The length of the CDR3 is 15 residues. V lost 5 bases, J lost 6 bases, and 7 bases stayed unmatched. The DNA of the CDR3 is TGTGCCAGCAGCCACCGGGACAGGGCCCCCGGGGAGCTGTTTTTT. Its translation is CASSHRDRAPGELFF. The variable domain in full, completed from reference TRBV7-9 and TRBJ2-2, reads DTGVSQNPRHKITKRGQNVTFRCDPISEHNRLYWYRQTLGQGPEFLTYFQNEAQLEKSRLLSDRFSAERPKGSFSTLEIQRTEQGDSAMYLCASSHRDRAPGELFFGEGSRLTVL.

The chain is built from TRBV7-9 and TRBJ2-1; D may be TRBD2 (5 bases). Trimming took off 5 bases at V and 4 bases at J, with 15 bases between the two ends. Germline lookup yields CDR1 SEHNR and CDR2 FQNEAQ (reference sequence). The CDR3 sequence is 15 residues long. The CDR3 nucleotides are TGTGCCAGCAGCCCGGTAGGGAGTAGTTACAATGAGCAGTTCTTC. This sequence encodes CASSPVGSSYNEQFF.

This chain joins TRBV18 and TRBJ2-2; D is ambiguous. Trimming removed 6 bases from V and 4 bases from J, with 18 bases in between. The CDR3 is 16 residues long. Germline V gene lookup returns CDR1 KGHSH and CDR2 LQKENI. As DNA, the CDR3 is TGTGCCAGCTCCCCCTATCTTGGAACCGCCACCGGGGAGCTGTTTTTT. This gives the protein CASSPYLGTATGELFF.

This clone was counted ten times or more. This chain links TRBV7-8 with TRBJ2-3; 9 bases map to TRBD1. The germline CDR1 and CDR2 sequences are SGHVS and FQNEAQ. The J segment lost 4 bases and the V segment lost 2 bases, leaving 1 base of the junction unmatched. CDR3 length equals 14 residues. Written as DNA, the CDR3 is TGTGCCAGCAGCTTAAGGGACAGGGCAGATACGCAGTATTTT. This gives the protein CASSLRDRADTQYF.

As to this clone: Other DNA sequences of this sample code for an identical CDR3. V is TRBV5-1 and J is TRBJ2-2; perhaps TRBD1 as D (5 bases). The CDR3 is 15 residues long. CDR1 SGHRS and CDR2 YFSETQ come from the germline V gene. Between the trimmed V and J ends, which lost 0 bases and 0 bases, there was a span of 6 bases. The CDR3, as DNA: TGCGCCAGCAGCTTGGACAGGCCGAACACCGGGGAGCTGTTTTTT. This codes for CASSLDRPNTGELFF. Supplemented by reference TRBV5-1 and TRBJ2-2, the full variable domain reads KAGVTQTPRYLIKTRGQQVTLSCSPISGHRSVSWYQQTPGQGLQFLFEYFSETQRNKGNFPGRFSGRQFSNSRSEMNVSTLELGDSALYLCASSLDRPNTGELFFGEGSRLTVL.

The chain carries TRBV7-9 and TRBJ2-2, with D perhaps TRBD1 (6 bases). The CDR3 has 16 residues. The germline V gene has CDR1 SEHNR and CDR2 FQNEAQ (reference sequence). V lost 3 bases, J lost 2 bases, and 13 bases lay in between. The CDR3 is CASSLTGHANTGELFF. The DNA for the CDR3 is TGTGCCAGCAGCTTGACGGGACACGCAAACACCGGGGAGCTGTTTTTT.